This is a list of T cell receptor beta chains from one sample in a study of blood T cell repertoires in COVID-19. Sequencing used immunoSEQ multiplex PCR; TCRdb keeps in-frame clones, though not all of them. The table records 270,000 or so clones, approximately 81% of them present only once. Material for sequencing was peripheral blood. The receptors originated from a woman in her sixties with active or convalescent COVID-19. CDR3s include the opening cysteine and the closing phenylalanine or tryptophan. Fields, in order: clone size, D gene, V gene, J gene, CDR3 DNA, CDR3 protein. The D gene is left open where the match is weak. Clone size is not always given. Where it is, it says once, few, many or a class for expanded clones.

size: once
D: TRBD1
V: TRBV6-4
J: TRBJ1-2
DNA: TGTGCCAGCAGTGACTCGACAGGGGCTGGCTACACCTTC
CDR3: CASSDSTGAGYTF

size: NA
D: NA
V: TRBV2
J: TRBJ2-2
DNA: TGTGCCAGCACCACAGCGAACACCGGGGAGCTGTTTTTT
CDR3: CASTTANTGELFF

size: NA
D: TRBD2
V: TRBV9
J: TRBJ2-3
DNA: TGTGCCAGCAGCGCATCCACTAGCGGGAGCACAGATACGCAGTATTTT
CDR3: CASSASTSGSTDTQYF

size: NA
D: TRBD1
V: TRBV19
J: TRBJ1-5
DNA: TGTGCCAGTAGTATTCGACAGGGTGGTCAGCCCCAGCATTTT
CDR3: CASSIRQGGQPQHF

size: NA
D: TRBD1
V: TRBV9
J: TRBJ2-7
DNA: TGTGCCAGCAGCGTAGAGGGACAGGGTTACGAGCAGTACTTC
CDR3: CASSVEGQGYEQYF

size: NA
D: NA
V: TRBV6-6
J: TRBJ2-7
DNA: TGTGCCAGCAGGGGGCAGGGGGGTACCTACGAGCAGTACTTC
CDR3: CASRGQGGTYEQYF

size: once
D: TRBD1
V: TRBV27
J: TRBJ1-6
DNA: TGTGCCAGCAGTTGGACAGGGTTATCTTCACCCCTCCACTTT
CDR3: CASSWTGLSSPLHF

size: NA
D: NA
V: TRBV9
J: TRBJ1-2
DNA: TGTGCCAGCAGCGTCCATGAGTTAGCGGCACCTAACTATGGCTACACCTTC
CDR3: CASSVHELAAPNYGYTF

size: NA
D: TRBD1
V: TRBV5-6
J: TRBJ2-1
DNA: TGTGCCAGCAGCTTCGAAGGGACAGTCCCCTACAATGAGCAGTTCTTC
CDR3: CASSFEGTVPYNEQFF

size: NA
D: NA
V: TRBV11-3
J: TRBJ2-1
DNA: TGTGCCAGCAGCTTAGGCCGTGCGAACAATGAGCAGTTCTTC
CDR3: CASSLGRANNEQFF

size: NA
D: TRBD2
V: TRBV14
J: TRBJ2-3
DNA: TGTGCCAGCAGCCTCCGACTAGCGGGGGGGACAGATACGCAGTATTTT
CDR3: CASSLRLAGGTDTQYF

size: NA
D: NA
V: TRBV7-2
J: TRBJ2-7
DNA: TGTGCCAGCAGCTCATCCAGGGGTCCCTCCTACGAGCAGTACTTC
CDR3: CASSSSRGPSYEQYF

size: NA
D: TRBD2
V: TRBV5-1
J: TRBJ2-3
DNA: TGCGCCAGCAGCTTGGGGGCTAGCGGGAATCAAGATACGCAGTATTTT
CDR3: CASSLGASGNQDTQYF

size: NA
D: TRBD2
V: TRBV9
J: TRBJ2-2
DNA: TGTGCCAGCAGCCTACTAGCGACGAACACCGGGGAGCTGTTTTTT
CDR3: CASSLLATNTGELFF

size: NA
D: NA
V: TRBV28
J: TRBJ1-2
DNA: TGTGCCAGCAGTTTATGGCCCAGGGACTATGGCTACACCTTC
CDR3: CASSLWPRDYGYTF

size: few
D: TRBD2
V: TRBV7-3
J: TRBJ2-3
DNA: TGTGCCAGCAGCCCCCTAGGTTGGACTAGCGGGGGGGCGCGAGATACGCAGTATTTT
CDR3: CASSPLGWTSGGARDTQYF

size: NA
D: TRBD2
V: TRBV4-2
J: TRBJ2-7
DNA: TGTGCCAGCAGCCAAGGGTTAATAGCGGCTAGCGGGGGCTACGAGCAGTACTTC
CDR3: CASSQGLIAASGGYEQYF

size: NA
D: TRBD1
V: TRBV11-2
J: TRBJ1-1
DNA: TGTGCCAGCAGCTCGCCGACAGGGTACACTGAAGCTTTCTTT
CDR3: CASSSPTGYTEAFF

size: NA
D: TRBD2
V: TRBV15
J: TRBJ2-3
DNA: TGTGCCACCAGCAGAGACGGGGGGGGAGGCACAGATACGCAGTATTTT
CDR3: CATSRDGGGGTDTQYF

size: NA
D: TRBD2
V: TRBV7-9
J: TRBJ2-1
DNA: TGTGCCAGCAGCTTTAACGCGCGGGGGGATGAGCAGTTCTTC
CDR3: CASSFNARGDEQFF

size: NA
D: NA
V: TRBV19
J: TRBJ1-4
DNA: TGTGCCAGTAGTATAACTACCGGCAGGCAGGGTGAAAAACTGTTTTTT
CDR3: CASSITTGRQGEKLFF

size: NA
D: TRBD1
V: TRBV11-2
J: TRBJ1-2
DNA: TGTGCCAGCAGCTTAGCCCTACACAGGGGCCGGTATGGCTACACCTTC
CDR3: CASSLALHRGRYGYTF

size: NA
D: NA
V: TRBV11-3
J: TRBJ1-6
DNA: TGTGCCAGCAGCTTAGATGGCCGGGTGGGTTCACCCCTCCACTTT
CDR3: CASSLDGRVGSPLHF

size: NA
D: NA
V: TRBV15
J: TRBJ2-5
DNA: TGTGCCACCAGCAGAGACGCAGGAAATAAAGAGACCCAGTACTTC
CDR3: CATSRDAGNKETQYF

size: NA
D: TRBD1
V: TRBV2
J: TRBJ2-7
DNA: TGTGCCAGCAGGAAGGACAGGGAATATGGGGTAAGCGAGCAGTACTTC
CDR3: CASRKDREYGVSEQYF

size: NA
D: TRBD2
V: TRBV27
J: TRBJ2-3
DNA: TGTGCCAGCAAAGGGAGCGGGGGGCCCCGAGGTACGCAGTATTTT
CDR3: CASKGSGGPRGTQYF

size: NA
D: TRBD1
V: TRBV5-1
J: TRBJ1-1
DNA: TGCGCCAGCAGCTTGGAGGTACAGGGGCCTGAAGCTTTCTTT
CDR3: CASSLEVQGPEAFF

size: NA
D: TRBD2
V: TRBV24-1
J: TRBJ2-3
DNA: TGTGCCACCAGTGACGCGGGACTAGCGGGGGGGGCCCCGACAGATACGCAGTATTTT
CDR3: CATSDAGLAGGAPTDTQYF

size: NA
D: NA
V: TRBV29-1
J: TRBJ1-2
DNA: TGCAGCGTTGAAGGGCTTTCTAACTATGGCTACACCTTC
CDR3: CSVEGLSNYGYTF

size: NA
D: TRBD1
V: TRBV6-5
J: TRBJ1-1
DNA: TGTGCCAGCAGTATAACAGGGGGGGTCACTGAAGCTTTCTTT
CDR3: CASSITGGVTEAFF

size: NA
D: NA
V: TRBV10-1
J: TRBJ1-5
DNA: TGCGCCAGCACCCACCCAGGGGCTGGTCAGCCCCAGCATTTT
CDR3: CASTHPGAGQPQHF

size: few
D: TRBD1
V: TRBV6-2/TRBV6-3
J: TRBJ2-7
DNA: TGTGCCAGCAGTTTCTTGACAGGGGGCGGCCACGAGCAGTACTTC
CDR3: CASSFLTGGGHEQYF

size: NA
D: TRBD1
V: TRBV7-2
J: TRBJ2-1
DNA: TGTGCCAGCAGCTCGAACGGGGGACAGGGGGCGAATGAGCAGTTCTTC
CDR3: CASSSNGGQGANEQFF

size: NA
D: NA
V: TRBV5-1
J: TRBJ2-5
DNA: TGCGCCAGCAGCAAACAGGGTCGAGAGACCCAGTACTTC
CDR3: CASSKQGRETQYF

size: NA
D: NA
V: TRBV29-1
J: TRBJ2-7
DNA: TGCAGCGTCGAGTTTAACAGCCCTTACGAGCAGTACTTC
CDR3: CSVEFNSPYEQYF

size: NA
D: NA
V: TRBV7-9
J: TRBJ1-4
DNA: TGTGCCAGCAGCCCCCCGGGGGTTGCAACTAATGAAAAACTGTTTTTT
CDR3: CASSPPGVATNEKLFF